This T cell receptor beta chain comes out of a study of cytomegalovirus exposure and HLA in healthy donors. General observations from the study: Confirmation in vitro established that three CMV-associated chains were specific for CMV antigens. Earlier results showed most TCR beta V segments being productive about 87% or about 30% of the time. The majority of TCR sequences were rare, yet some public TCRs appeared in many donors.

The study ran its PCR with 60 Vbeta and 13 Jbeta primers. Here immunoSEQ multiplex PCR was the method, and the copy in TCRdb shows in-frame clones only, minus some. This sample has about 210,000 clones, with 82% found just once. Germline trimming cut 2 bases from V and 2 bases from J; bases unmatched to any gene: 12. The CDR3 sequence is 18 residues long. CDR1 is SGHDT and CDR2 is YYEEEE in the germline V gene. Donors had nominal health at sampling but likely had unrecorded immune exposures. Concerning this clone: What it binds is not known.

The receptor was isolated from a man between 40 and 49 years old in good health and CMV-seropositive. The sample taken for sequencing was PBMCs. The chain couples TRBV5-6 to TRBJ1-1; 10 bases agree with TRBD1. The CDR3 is CASSFIPHGTGDNTEAFF. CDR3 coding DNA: TGTGCCAGCAGCTTCATTCCCCACGGGACAGGGGATAACACTGAAGCTTTCTTT.